Shown below are 22 T cell receptor beta chains from a single sample sequenced in a study of cytomegalovirus exposure and HLA in healthy donors. 13 Jbeta primers and 60 Vbeta primers were used for the PCR. Data came from immunoSEQ multiplex PCR; TCRdb stores just in-frame clones and leaves some out. The table records approximately 130,000 clones, about 80% of them present only once. The specimen sequenced was PBMCs. These receptors originate from a man aged 25 to 40 in good health and CMV-seronegative.

This clone was recorded once. The genes are TRBV5-1 and TRBJ1-2; D unclear. The length of the CDR3 is 13 residues. Trimming removed 0 bases at V and 8 bases at J, with 11 bases between. Germline-derived CDR1 and CDR2 are SGHRS and YFSETQ. CDR3 coding DNA: TGCGCCAGCAGCTTGGGGCAGGTCGGCGGCTACACCTTC. Translating it yields CASSLGQVGGYTF.

The chain is built from TRBV27 and TRBJ2-5, with a possible D match to TRBD1 (6 bases). The germline V gene encodes CDR1 MNHEY and CDR2 SMNVEV (reference sequence). The CDR3 is 13 residues long. Trimming left V 8 bases short and J 3 bases short, with 13 bases between. The CDR3: CASGKNREETQYF. Here the CDR3 DNA reads TGTGCCAGCGGTAAGAACAGGGAAGAGACCCAGTACTTC.

The V gene is TRBV2, the J gene TRBJ2-3, with 7 bases matching TRBD1. The CDR3 runs to 16 residues. Per the germline V gene, CDR1 is SNHLY and CDR2 is FYNNEI. V trimming: 2 bases; J trimming: 0 bases; junction bases outside the gene matches: 5. The CDR3 reads CASSEIGTASTDTQYF. The DNA of the CDR3 is TGTGCCAGCAGTGAAATCGGGACAGCTAGCACAGATACGCAGTATTTT.

The chain joins TRBV2 to TRBJ1-1; tentatively, D is TRBD1 (5 bases). Trimming stripped 10 bases from V and 4 bases from J, with 16 bases between. This CDR3 spans 13 amino acids. Germline CDR1 is SNHLY and CDR2 is FYNNEI. The CDR3 coding sequence is TGTGCCATACGACGGCAGGGAGGCACTGAAGCTTTCTTT. Its translation is CAIRRQGGTEAFF.

The chain combines TRBV7-2 with TRBJ1-2, with TRBD1 as a possible D gene (5 bases). Germline V gene sequence: CDR1 SGHTA, CDR2 FQGNSA. This CDR3 region has 16 residues. The ends were cut back, 5 bases at V and 4 bases at J, with 20 bases in the middle. This CDR3 is CASSPRVTGLSYGYTF. CDR3 in DNA: TGTGCCAGCAGCCCACGGGTCACAGGTCTCTCCTATGGCTACACCTTC.

The chain recombines TRBV4-2 with TRBJ2-3, with 11 bases lining up with TRBD2. Germline V gene sequence: CDR1 LGHNA, CDR2 YNFKEQ. CDR3 length: 16 amino acids. J lost 0 bases, V lost 2 bases, and 1 base had no gene match. The CDR3 is CASSQLAGGSTDTQYF. The DNA for the CDR3 is TGTGCCAGCAGCCAATTAGCGGGAGGGAGCACAGATACGCAGTATTTT.

The chain carries TRBV6-5 and TRBJ1-2, with TRBD1 as a possible D gene (6 bases). The germline gives CDR1 MNHEY, CDR2 SVGAGI. V was cut by 4 bases and J by 4 bases, with 13 bases left in between. The CDR3 is 14 amino acids. The CDR3 nucleotides are TGTGCCAGCAGTTCCCTCGACAGGCCCTATGGCTACACCTTC. Translated, it gives CASSSLDRPYGYTF.

V and J are TRBV6-5 and TRBJ1-3; D may be TRBD1 (6 bases). This CDR3 has 15 residues. Germline V gene data show CDR1 as MNHEY and CDR2 as SVGAGI. The V gene lost 6 bases and the J gene lost 0 bases, with 12 bases spanning the gap. Here the CDR3 DNA reads TGTGCCAGCAGCTATATGGGACACTCTGGAAACACCATATATTTT. It specifies CASSYMGHSGNTIYF.

The chain's CDR3 is CASSYSRRGPTEAFF. CDR3 coding DNA: TGTGCCAGCAGTTACTCGAGGAGGGGACCCACTGAAGCTTTCTTT. The chain uses TRBV6-5 and TRBJ1-1; D is perhaps TRBD1 (5 bases). V was trimmed by 0 bases and J by 4 bases, leaving 12 bases between them. The CDR3 loop spans 15 amino acids. Germline CDR1 is MNHEY and CDR2 is SVGAGI.

This sequence joins TRBV29-1 and TRBJ1-5, with D perhaps TRBD1 (5 bases). V lost 6 bases, J lost 3 bases, and 12 bases lay in between. The CDR3 covers 13 residues. The germline gives CDR1 SQVTM, CDR2 ANQGSEA. The CDR3 DNA is TGCAGCGTGACCCGGGGGGACAATCAGCCCCAGCATTTT. Translating it yields CSVTRGDNQPQHF. The entire variable domain, with the rest obtained from reference TRBV29-1 and TRBJ1-5, is as follows: SAVISQKPSRDICQRGTSLTIQCQVDSQVTMMFWYRQQPGQSLTLIATANQGSEATYESGFVIDKFPISRPNLTFSTLTVSNMSPEDSSIYLCSVTRGDNQPQHFGDGTRLSIL.

The chain carries TRBV7-9 and TRBJ2-7; D may be TRBD2 (6 bases). Trimming took off 4 bases at V and 6 bases at J, with 16 bases between the two ends. The CDR3 extends over 14 amino acids. Germline-derived CDR1 and CDR2 are SEHNR and FQNEAQ (reference sequence). In DNA, the CDR3 is TGTGCCAGCAGCTCGAGGAGGGAGGCATCCGAGCAGTACTTC. Amino acid sequence: CASSSRREASEQYF. The whole variable domain, remainder taken from reference TRBV7-9 and TRBJ2-7, is DTGVSQNPRHKITKRGQNVTFRCDPISEHNRLYWYRQTLGQGPEFLTYFQNEAQLEKSRLLSDRFSAERPKGSFSTLEIQRTEQGDSAMYLCASSSRREASEQYFGPGTRLTVT.

This clone was seen a few times. The chain uses TRBV7-6 and TRBJ2-1; a weak D match, TRBD2 (6 bases). Germline V gives CDR1 SGHVS, CDR2 FNYEAQ. The CDR3 runs 15 residues. V lost 4 bases to trimming and J lost 5 bases, with 15 bases between them. Here the CDR3 reads CASSSPQASDNEQFF. The CDR3 bases are TGTGCCAGCAGCTCACCCCAGGCTAGCGACAATGAGCAGTTCTTC.

This clone was found a few times. The chain joins TRBV5-8 to TRBJ1-3; D gene uncertain. Trimming stripped 0 bases from V and 2 bases from J, with 6 bases between. Germline V gene sequence: CDR1 SGHTS, CDR2 YDEGEE. CDR3 length: 14 amino acids. The CDR3: CASSLGGAGNTIYF. CDR3 coding DNA: TGTGCCAGCAGCTTGGGGGGAGCTGGAAACACCATATATTTT.

This chain joins TRBV19 and TRBJ2-3; 13 bases fit TRBD2. The V and J ends lost 3 bases and 0 bases, in that order; junction bases with no gene match: 3. CDR1 is LNHDA and CDR2 is SQIVND in the germline V gene (reference sequence). CDR3 length: 17 residues. This CDR3 is CASSILGLAGSTDTQYF. The CDR3 nucleotides read TGTGCCAGTAGTATCTTGGGACTAGCGGGAAGCACAGATACGCAGTATTTT.

The gene calls are TRBV9 and TRBJ1-4; D unresolved. Germline CDR1 and CDR2: SGDLS and YYNGEE. The CDR3 length is 13 residues. The V end was cut by 0 bases, the J end by 6 bases, with 6 bases between. CDR3 sequence reads: CASSVELDEKLFF. The CDR3 DNA is TGTGCCAGCAGCGTAGAACTGGATGAAAAACTGTTTTTT.

This chain links TRBV5-6 with TRBJ1-2; 9 bases line up with TRBD1. V was clipped by 1 base and J by 4 bases; unmatched bases: 5. Germline loops: CDR1 SGHDT, CDR2 YYEEEE. The CDR3 consists of 15 residues. The CDR3 DNA reads as TGTGCCAGCAGCTTGCGGGGGACAGGGACCTATGGCTACACCTTC. Its translation: CASSLRGTGTYGYTF.

The J gene is TRBJ2-3, the V gene TRBV19, with D unresolved. V lost 5 bases and J 0 bases, leaving 12 bases between the germline ends. CDR3 size: 15 residues. Per germline, CDR1 LNHDA and CDR2 SQIVND (reference sequence). The CDR3 sequence is CASSPVPGSTDTQYF. CDR3 bases: TGTGCCAGTAGTCCGGTCCCCGGGAGCACAGATACGCAGTATTTT.

The chain is built from TRBV7-9 and TRBJ1-1, with no clear D. CDR3 size: 13 residues. Germline V gene data show CDR1 as SEHNR and CDR2 as FQNEAQ (reference sequence). Between the trimmed V and J ends, which lost 1 base and 7 bases, there was a span of 10 bases. The CDR3 bases are TGTGCCAGCAGCTTAGAGCAAGCCGTTGAAGCTTTCTTT. This sequence encodes CASSLEQAVEAFF.

The chain links TRBV6-5 to TRBJ1-5; a possible D gene is TRBD1 (5 bases). The CDR3 runs to 14 residues. The germline V gene encodes CDR1 MNHEY and CDR2 SVGAGI. Between the trimmed V and J ends, which lost 7 bases and 0 bases, there was a span of 10 bases. DNA for the CDR3: TGTGCCAGCAACAGGTTACATAGCAATCAGCCCCAGCATTTT. Encoded protein: CASNRLHSNQPQHF.

This clone was seen a single time. J is TRBJ1-6 and V is TRBV15, with D possibly being TRBD1 (6 bases). The CDR3 length is 11 residues. Trimming left V 4 bases short and J 14 bases short, with 9 bases between. Germline CDR1 is LNHNV and CDR2 is YYDKDF (reference sequence). The CDR3 coding sequence is TGTGCCACCAGCATAGGACAGACCCTCCACTTT. This gives the protein CATSIGQTLHF. The whole variable domain, remainder taken from reference TRBV15 and TRBJ1-6, is DAMVIQNPRYQVTQFGKPVTLSCSQTLNHNVMYWYQQKSSQAPKLLFHYYDKDFNNEADTPDNFQSRRPNTSFCFLDIRSPGLGDTAMYLCATSIGQTLHFGNGTRLTVT.

For this clone: One end of the junction varies from germline; a read error may be responsible. The same CDR3 arises from other DNA sequences in this sample as well. The chain has TRBV19 and TRBJ1-2; 8 positions agree with TRBD1. Germline V gene data show CDR1 as LNHDA and CDR2 as SQIVND (reference sequence). This CDR3 region has 14 residues. The CDR3 spells CASSSTGGIYGYTF. CDR3 in DNA: TGTGCCAGTAGTTCCACAGGGGGAATCTATGGCTATACCTTC.

The CDR3 bases are TGCGCCAGCAGCTTGGGACAGGCATCCTACGAGCAGTACTTC. This encodes CASSLGQASYEQYF. The chain joins TRBV5-1 to TRBJ2-7; D is possibly TRBD1 (6 bases). Trimming cost V 0 bases and J 1 base, with 8 bases left between them. The CDR3 is 14 amino acids. Germline CDR1 SGHRS, CDR2 YFSETQ. Full variable domain (outside the CDR3, taken from reference TRBV5-1 and TRBJ2-7): KAGVTQTPRYLIKTRGQQVTLSCSPISGHRSVSWYQQTPGQGLQFLFEYFSETQRNKGNFPGRFSGRQFSNSRSEMNVSTLELGDSALYLCASSLGQASYEQYFGPGTRLTVT.